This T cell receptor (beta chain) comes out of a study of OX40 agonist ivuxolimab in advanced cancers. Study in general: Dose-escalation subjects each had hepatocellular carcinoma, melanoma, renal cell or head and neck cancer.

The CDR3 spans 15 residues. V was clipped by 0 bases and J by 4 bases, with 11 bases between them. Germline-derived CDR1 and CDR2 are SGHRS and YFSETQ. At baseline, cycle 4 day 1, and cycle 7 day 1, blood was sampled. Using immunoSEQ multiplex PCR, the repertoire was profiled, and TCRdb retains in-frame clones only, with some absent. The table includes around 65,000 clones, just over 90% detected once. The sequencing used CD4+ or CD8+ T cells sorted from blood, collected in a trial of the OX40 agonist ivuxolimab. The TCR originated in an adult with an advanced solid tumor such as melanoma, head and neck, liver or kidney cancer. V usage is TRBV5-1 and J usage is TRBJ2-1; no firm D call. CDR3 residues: CASSLDGGIYNEQFF. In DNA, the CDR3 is TGCGCCAGCAGCTTGGACGGCGGCATTTACAATGAGCAGTTCTTC. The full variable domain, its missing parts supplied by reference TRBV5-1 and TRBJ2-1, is KAGVTQTPRYLIKTRGQQVTLSCSPISGHRSVSWYQQTPGQGLQFLFEYFSETQRNKGNFPGRFSGRQFSNSRSEMNVSTLELGDSALYLCASSLDGGIYNEQFFGPGTRLTVL.